This TCR beta chain was recorded in a study of blood T cell repertoires in COVID-19. Germline CDR1 reads LNHDA; CDR2 reads SQIVND (reference sequence). J lost 5 bases, V lost 5 bases, and 5 bases had no gene match. This CDR3 spans 14 amino acids. Assay: immunoSEQ multiplex PCR; the TCRdb copy retains only in-frame clones and omits some. The data contain roughly 240,000 clones, more than 70% of them singletons. This receptor was identified in a woman aged 40 to 55 with acute COVID-19. The sample taken for sequencing was PBMCs or T cells enriched from blood (not recorded which). The chain recombines TRBV19 with TRBJ2-3, with 9 bases lining up with TRBD2. The CDR3 region has the DNA TGTGCCAGTAGTCCATGGACTAGCGTAGATACGCAGTATTTT. This gives the protein CASSPWTSVDTQYF.